The next 6 T cell receptor beta chains were all read from a single sample in a study of blood T cell repertoires in COVID-19. Clones were read by immunoSEQ multiplex PCR, and TCRdb kept only the in-frame ones, dropping some. This sample has over 200,000 clones, with 75% to 90% found just once. Sequencing used PBMCs or T cells enriched from blood (not recorded which). These receptors were collected from a woman in her twenties or thirties who had been exposed to COVID-19.

The chain combines TRBV25-1 with TRBJ2-7; a weak D match, TRBD1 (6 bases). Germline CDR1 reads MGHDK; CDR2 reads SYGVNS. Trimming left V 3 bases short and J 5 bases short, with 11 bases between. CDR3 length: 13 residues. The CDR3 DNA is TGTGCCAGCAGTGATACAGGGTTCAACGAGCAGTACTTC. The encoded protein is CASSDTGFNEQYF.

The J gene is TRBJ1-2, the V gene TRBV7-9; 10 bases align to TRBD1. CDR1 is SEHNR and CDR2 is FQNEAQ in the germline V gene (reference sequence). The CDR3 extends over 15 amino acids. V was pared by 5 bases and J by 8 bases, with 11 bases of the junction left unmatched. The chain's CDR3 is CASSRTTGTGVGYTF. CDR3 DNA sequence: TGTGCCAGCAGCCGCACCACCGGGACAGGGGTCGGCTACACCTTC.

The count of this clone is one. The chain is built from TRBV3-1 (or the pseudogene TRBV3-2) and TRBJ1-6; 10 positions match TRBD1. Trimming at V came to 4 bases and at J to 8 bases, leaving 2 bases not matched to a gene. This CDR3 is built from 14 residues. Germline CDR1 LGHDT, CDR2 YNNKEL (reference sequence). CDR3 residues: CASSPGTGDSPLHF. CDR3 in DNA: TGTGCCAGCAGCCCCGGGACAGGGGATTCACCCCTCCACTTT.

The J gene is TRBJ2-3, the V gene TRBV5-1; D call uncertain. Trimming took 2 bases from V and 4 from J, leaving 5 bases between them. The germline V gene has CDR1 SGHRS and CDR2 YFSETQ. The CDR3 contains 12 residues. Here the CDR3 DNA reads TGCGCCAGCAGCTTTGAGTCAGATACGCAGTATTTT. It yields the protein CASSFESDTQYF. Combining the CDR3 with reference TRBV5-1 and TRBJ2-3 gives the whole variable domain KAGVTQTPRYLIKTRGQQVTLSCSPISGHRSVSWYQQTPGQGLQFLFEYFSETQRNKGNFPGRFSGRQFSNSRSEMNVSTLELGDSALYLCASSFESDTQYFGPGTRLTVL.

V usage is TRBV5-1 and J usage is TRBJ2-7; D possibly corresponds to TRBD1 (5 bases). Germline CDR1 reads SGHRS; CDR2 reads YFSETQ. V was pared by 0 bases and J by 6 bases, with 13 bases between. This CDR3 has 14 residues. The CDR3 spells CASSLGQGNSEQYF. The DNA of the CDR3 is TGCGCCAGCAGCTTGGGCCAGGGTAACTCCGAGCAGTACTTC.

J is TRBJ2-7 and V is TRBV19, with 10 bases identical to TRBD1. Trimming at V came to 5 bases and at J to 4 bases, leaving 11 bases not matched to a gene. The CDR3 length is 16 residues. Germline CDR1 reads LNHDA; CDR2 reads SQIVND (reference sequence). The CDR3 region has the DNA TGTGCCAGTAGTGTACTCCCCGGGACAGGGGATTACGAGCAGTACTTC. It yields the protein CASSVLPGTGDYEQYF.